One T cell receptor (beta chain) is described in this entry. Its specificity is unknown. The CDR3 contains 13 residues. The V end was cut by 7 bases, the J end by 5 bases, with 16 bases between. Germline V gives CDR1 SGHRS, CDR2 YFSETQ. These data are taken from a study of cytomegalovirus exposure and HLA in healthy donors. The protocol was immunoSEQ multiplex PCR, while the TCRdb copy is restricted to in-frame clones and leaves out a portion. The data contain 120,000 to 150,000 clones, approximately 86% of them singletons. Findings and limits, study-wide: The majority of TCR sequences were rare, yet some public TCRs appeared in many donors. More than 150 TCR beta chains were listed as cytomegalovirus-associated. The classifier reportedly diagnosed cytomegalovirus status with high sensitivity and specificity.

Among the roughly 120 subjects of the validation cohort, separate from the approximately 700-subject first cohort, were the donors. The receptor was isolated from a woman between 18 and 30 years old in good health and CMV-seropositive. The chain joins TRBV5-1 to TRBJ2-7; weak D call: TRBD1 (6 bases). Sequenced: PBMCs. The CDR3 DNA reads TGCGCCAGCGCCTACAGCAGGGGAAACGAGCAGTACTTC. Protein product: CASAYSRGNEQYF.